This TCR beta chain was found in a study of cytomegalovirus exposure and HLA in healthy donors. Study-level results: Another analysis was done later, and it associated approximately 15,000 TCR beta sequences with HLA alleles at 0.05 false discovery rate.

Concerning this clone: Its antigen is as yet unknown.

The PCR had 60 Vbeta and 13 Jbeta primers. Here immunoSEQ multiplex PCR was the method, and the copy in TCRdb shows in-frame clones only, minus some. The profile shows some 150,000 clones, approximately 87% of them singletons. The TCR comes from a man aged 40-49 years in good health and CMV-seronegative. Sequenced material: PBMCs.

The CDR3 DNA reads as TGTGCCAGCAGCTTAGAGGTTGGGGCGGCCGGGGAGCTGTTTTTT. Encoded protein: CASSLEVGAAGELFF. The chain uses TRBV7-2 and TRBJ2-2; the D gene is possibly TRBD1 (5 bases). V was pared by 1 base and J by 6 bases, with 12 bases between. Germline V gives CDR1 SGHTA, CDR2 FQGNSA. This CDR3 spans 15 amino acids.